The rows below give T cell receptor beta chains drawn from one sample of a study of T-cell memory formation after mild COVID-19. Using its own MiXCR run on the 5' RACE reads, TCRdb lists one record per CDR3 protein. The table records hundreds of thousands of distinct CDR3 sequences, about an eighth of them present only once. Input material: PBMCs or a T cell subset sorted from them (not recorded which). Receptor source: a man aged 18 to 35 who had mild COVID-19 (a few samples of this study predate the infection). Cell type and time point are not known. The CDR3 runs from the conserved cysteine through the conserved F or W. Each record gives: clone size, J gene, D gene, V gene, CDR3 DNA, CDR3 protein. A D gene is named only where the DNA matches it firmly. Rows give clone size only sometimes, using once, few, many, or a class for an expanded clone.

clone_size: -; j_call: TRBJ2-7; d_call: -; v_call: TRBV10-3; cdr3_nt: TGTGCCATCAGTGAGCCCGGTCCCCTAGGCGAGCAGTACTTC; cdr3_aa: CAISEPGPLGEQYF
clone_size: few; j_call: TRBJ2-1; d_call: TRBD1; v_call: TRBV27; cdr3_nt: TGTGCCAGCAGCCGACAGGGGAAGGTTGAGCAGTTCTTC; cdr3_aa: CASSRQGKVEQFF
clone_size: -; j_call: TRBJ2-2; d_call: -; v_call: TRBV6-5; cdr3_nt: TGTGCCAGCAGTTACTCGGCGGGGCTGAACACCGGGGAGCTGTTTTTT; cdr3_aa: CASSYSAGLNTGELFF
clone_size: -; j_call: TRBJ1-1; d_call: -; v_call: TRBV12-3/TRBV12-4; cdr3_nt: TGTGCCAGCGAGCAGAGCGGCAACACTGAAGCTTTCTTT; cdr3_aa: CASEQSGNTEAFF
clone_size: -; j_call: TRBJ2-7; d_call: -; v_call: TRBV4-1; cdr3_nt: TGCGCCAGCAGCCAAGGTCGGGCCTCAAGGATGGCTAACGAGCAGTACTTC; cdr3_aa: CASSQGRASRMANEQYF
clone_size: many; j_call: TRBJ2-3; d_call: TRBD2; v_call: TRBV30; cdr3_nt: TGTGCCTTTTCACTAGCGGGGGCGGATACGCAGTATTTT; cdr3_aa: CAFSLAGADTQYF
clone_size: -; j_call: TRBJ1-1; d_call: -; v_call: TRBV12-3/TRBV12-4; cdr3_nt: TGTGCCAGCAGTTTTAGGGTGGGGAACACTGAAGCTTTCTTT; cdr3_aa: CASSFRVGNTEAFF
clone_size: -; j_call: TRBJ2-1; d_call: -; v_call: TRBV11-3; cdr3_nt: TGTGCCAGCAGCTCAAAGAACCCGGCCGAGCAGTTCTTC; cdr3_aa: CASSSKNPAEQFF
clone_size: -; j_call: TRBJ2-2; d_call: -; v_call: TRBV7-7; cdr3_nt: TGTGCCAGCAGTCGACAGTTAGACACCGGGGAGCTGTTTTTT; cdr3_aa: CASSRQLDTGELFF
clone_size: few; j_call: TRBJ2-3; d_call: -; v_call: TRBV30; cdr3_nt: TGTGCCTGGAGCCCCTTAGGAGAGGATACGCAGTATTTT; cdr3_aa: CAWSPLGEDTQYF
clone_size: few; j_call: TRBJ1-1; d_call: -; v_call: TRBV20-1; cdr3_nt: TGCAACGGGGTGAACACTGAAGCTTTCTTT; cdr3_aa: CNGVNTEAFF
clone_size: -; j_call: TRBJ1-2; d_call: -; v_call: TRBV5-1; cdr3_nt: TGCGCCAGCAGCTCAAGGCCGTTCGGTGGCTACACCTTC; cdr3_aa: CASSSRPFGGYTF
clone_size: few; j_call: TRBJ2-2; d_call: -; v_call: TRBV5-1; cdr3_nt: TGCGCCAGTCAACCTGGGGGGACGAACACCGGGGAGCTGTTTTTT; cdr3_aa: CASQPGGTNTGELFF
clone_size: few; j_call: TRBJ2-2; d_call: TRBD1; v_call: TRBV12-3/TRBV12-4; cdr3_nt: TGTGCCAGCAGAACAGGGGGCGCGGGCGGGGAGCTGTTTTTT; cdr3_aa: CASRTGGAGGELFF
clone_size: -; j_call: TRBJ2-3; d_call: -; v_call: TRBV10-3; cdr3_nt: TGTGCCATCAGTGAACCCCCGGGGGATACGCAGTATTTT; cdr3_aa: CAISEPPGDTQYF
clone_size: -; j_call: TRBJ2-5; d_call: -; v_call: TRBV7-6; cdr3_nt: TGTGCCAGCAGCTTAGTAACAGGGAGCCAAGAGACCCAGTACTTC; cdr3_aa: CASSLVTGSQETQYF
clone_size: few; j_call: TRBJ2-5; d_call: -; v_call: TRBV28; cdr3_nt: TGTGCCAGCAGCGGGGTCCCCCCAGAGACCCAGTACTTC; cdr3_aa: CASSGVPPETQYF
clone_size: -; j_call: TRBJ2-6; d_call: TRBD1; v_call: TRBV5-8; cdr3_nt: TGTGCCAGCAGCTTGGGGGACAGTTTATATTCATATTCTGGGGCCAACGTCCTGACTTTC; cdr3_aa: CASSLGDSLYSYSGANVLTF
clone_size: -; j_call: TRBJ2-7; d_call: TRBD2; v_call: TRBV4-3; cdr3_nt: TGCGCCAGCAGCCAAGACCTAGCGGGAGATAACGAGCAGTACTTC; cdr3_aa: CASSQDLAGDNEQYF
clone_size: few; j_call: TRBJ2-1; d_call: TRBD1; v_call: TRBV29-1; cdr3_nt: TGCAGCGTTGAAGATTATCAGGGGGCCTACAATGAGCAGTTCTTC; cdr3_aa: CSVEDYQGAYNEQFF
clone_size: many; j_call: TRBJ2-3; d_call: -; v_call: TRBV5-1; cdr3_nt: TGCGCCAGCAGCTTGGGCGAGGGAGTGTGGACGCAGTATTTT; cdr3_aa: CASSLGEGVWTQYF
clone_size: many; j_call: TRBJ1-2; d_call: -; v_call: TRBV11-2; cdr3_nt: TGTGCCAGCAGCCCCTTGGTGAGCGGGCGCGGTTATGGCTACACCTTC; cdr3_aa: CASSPLVSGRGYGYTF
clone_size: many; j_call: TRBJ2-2; d_call: -; v_call: TRBV24-1; cdr3_nt: TGTGCCACCAGTGGTGTCCGGGACACAACCGGGGAGCTGTTTTTT; cdr3_aa: CATSGVRDTTGELFF
clone_size: -; j_call: TRBJ2-7; d_call: -; v_call: TRBV5-6; cdr3_nt: TGTGCCAGCAGCTTGGCGATCTACGAGCAGTACTTC; cdr3_aa: CASSLAIYEQYF
clone_size: few; j_call: TRBJ2-7; d_call: -; v_call: TRBV2; cdr3_nt: TGTGCCAGCAGTGGCAGAGGGTGGTACGAGCAGTACTTC; cdr3_aa: CASSGRGWYEQYF
clone_size: few; j_call: TRBJ2-2; d_call: -; v_call: TRBV7-2; cdr3_nt: TGTGCCAGCAGCTTACGCCCAGGGGTGAACACCGGGGAGCTGTTTTTT; cdr3_aa: CASSLRPGVNTGELFF
clone_size: -; j_call: TRBJ2-7; d_call: -; v_call: TRBV6-2/TRBV6-3; cdr3_nt: TGTGCCAGCAGTTACCGGGGCGTCGGCGAGCAGTACTTC; cdr3_aa: CASSYRGVGEQYF
clone_size: few; j_call: TRBJ2-1; d_call: -; v_call: TRBV6-2/TRBV6-3; cdr3_nt: TGTGCCAGCAGCCCGGGAGCGTCCCCCAATGAGCAGTTCTTC; cdr3_aa: CASSPGASPNEQFF
clone_size: few; j_call: TRBJ1-2; d_call: -; v_call: TRBV4-3; cdr3_nt: TGCGCCAGCAGCCAAGATGCCAGGAAATATGGCTACACCTTC; cdr3_aa: CASSQDARKYGYTF
clone_size: -; j_call: TRBJ2-7; d_call: -; v_call: TRBV7-2; cdr3_nt: TGTGCCAGCACCCCTCCGGGCTCGGCCTACGAGCAGTACTTC; cdr3_aa: CASTPPGSAYEQYF
clone_size: -; j_call: TRBJ2-3; d_call: -; v_call: TRBV6-2/TRBV6-3; cdr3_nt: TGTGCCAGCAGTTACGATGCAGACTATACGCAGTATTTT; cdr3_aa: CASSYDADYTQYF
clone_size: few; j_call: TRBJ2-3; d_call: -; v_call: TRBV24-1; cdr3_nt: TGTGCCACCAGTGATTCGGACAGTAGCTTGTATACGCAGTATTTT; cdr3_aa: CATSDSDSSLYTQYF
clone_size: -; j_call: TRBJ1-4; d_call: TRBD1; v_call: TRBV7-2; cdr3_nt: TGTGCCAGCAGCCCCGAGGGGACAGGCGGAGAAAAACTGTTTTTT; cdr3_aa: CASSPEGTGGEKLFF
clone_size: -; j_call: TRBJ1-2; d_call: TRBD1; v_call: TRBV7-9; cdr3_nt: TGTGCCAGCAGCTCAGGGGGCGCGGGCTACACCTTC; cdr3_aa: CASSSGGAGYTF
clone_size: -; j_call: TRBJ1-1; d_call: -; v_call: TRBV6-5; cdr3_nt: TGTGCCAGCAGTTACTCTACCTCGGGGGGGCGGACTGAAGCTTTCTTT; cdr3_aa: CASSYSTSGGRTEAFF
clone_size: few; j_call: TRBJ2-3; d_call: -; v_call: TRBV30; cdr3_nt: TGTGCCTGGAGTCCCGATTCACTCCCCCCTGATACGCAGTATTTT; cdr3_aa: CAWSPDSLPPDTQYF
clone_size: few; j_call: TRBJ1-1; d_call: -; v_call: TRBV5-1; cdr3_nt: TGCGCCAGCAGCTTGCGCGGCAGCCAAGCGGGAGCTTTCTTT; cdr3_aa: CASSLRGSQAGAFF
clone_size: few; j_call: TRBJ2-7; d_call: -; v_call: TRBV6-5; cdr3_nt: TGTGCCAGCAGCAATACCGGGACGCATTCCTACGAGCAGTACTTC; cdr3_aa: CASSNTGTHSYEQYF
clone_size: many; j_call: TRBJ1-2; d_call: TRBD1; v_call: TRBV5-1; cdr3_nt: TGCGCCAGCAGCCTCTATACAGGGGGGAACTATGGCTACACCTTC; cdr3_aa: CASSLYTGGNYGYTF
clone_size: -; j_call: TRBJ1-2; d_call: -; v_call: TRBV7-9; cdr3_nt: TGTGCCAGCAGCTTGGAGCAGGATTATGTCTACACCTTC; cdr3_aa: CASSLEQDYVYTF
clone_size: -; j_call: TRBJ1-1; d_call: -; v_call: TRBV4-3; cdr3_nt: TGCGCCAGCAGCCCGTTAGGCCCGGGCACTGAAGCTTTCTTT; cdr3_aa: CASSPLGPGTEAFF
clone_size: many; j_call: TRBJ2-3; d_call: -; v_call: TRBV9; cdr3_nt: TGTGCCAGCAGCGTAGCAACAGGGGAGGCAGATACGCAGTATTTT; cdr3_aa: CASSVATGEADTQYF
clone_size: -; j_call: TRBJ2-5; d_call: TRBD1; v_call: TRBV9; cdr3_nt: TGTGCCAGCAGCCGCGGGGACAGGTGGGAGACCCAGTACTTC; cdr3_aa: CASSRGDRWETQYF
clone_size: -; j_call: TRBJ2-3; d_call: TRBD2; v_call: TRBV20-1; cdr3_nt: TGCAGTTCTAGCGGGCCAACTAGCACAGATACGCAGTATTTT; cdr3_aa: CSSSGPTSTDTQYF
clone_size: few; j_call: TRBJ2-1; d_call: -; v_call: TRBV7-8; cdr3_nt: TGTGCCAGCAGCCCCAGACAGCCATTCTCCTACAATGAGCAGTTCTTC; cdr3_aa: CASSPRQPFSYNEQFF
clone_size: -; j_call: TRBJ2-7; d_call: -; v_call: TRBV12-3/TRBV12-4; cdr3_nt: TGTGCCAGCAGCAAACGCGGGACAGCCTACGAGCAGTACTTC; cdr3_aa: CASSKRGTAYEQYF
clone_size: -; j_call: TRBJ2-3; d_call: -; v_call: TRBV5-1; cdr3_nt: TGCGCCAGCAGGGCAGCGACAGGAGCTCCCACAGATACGCAGTATTTT; cdr3_aa: CASRAATGAPTDTQYF
clone_size: -; j_call: TRBJ2-2; d_call: TRBD1; v_call: TRBV5-1; cdr3_nt: TGCGCCAGTATAGCCGGGACAGGGGCTGGGACCGGGGAGCTGTTTTTT; cdr3_aa: CASIAGTGAGTGELFF
clone_size: -; j_call: TRBJ2-3; d_call: TRBD2; v_call: TRBV12-3/TRBV12-4; cdr3_nt: TGTGCCAGCAGCCCCCGGGGGGGGGACCCCACAGATACGCAGTATTTT; cdr3_aa: CASSPRGGDPTDTQYF
clone_size: few; j_call: TRBJ1-4; d_call: -; v_call: TRBV18; cdr3_nt: TGTGCCAGCTCACGGAACAGGGCCGAGGGCGAAAAACTGTTTTTT; cdr3_aa: CASSRNRAEGEKLFF
clone_size: -; j_call: TRBJ2-5; d_call: -; v_call: TRBV29-1; cdr3_nt: TGCAGCGTAGGAGGGGGGGCGAAGACCCAGTACTTC; cdr3_aa: CSVGGGAKTQYF